The 14 T cell receptor beta chains below all came from one sample that was sequenced in a study of blood T cell repertoires in COVID-19. Only in-frame clones appear in the TCRdb table, and some are missing; sequencing was by immunoSEQ multiplex PCR. This sample yields under 200,000 clones, of which around 83% are seen a single time; about 6.5% belongs to the top ten. What was sequenced was peripheral blood. Source of these receptors: a woman aged 40 to 50 with acute or convalescent COVID-19.

The chain links TRBV27 to TRBJ1-2, with TRBD1 matching over 8 bases. The CDR3 length is 15 residues. The V gene's germline CDR1 is MNHEY and CDR2 SMNVEV (reference sequence). V dropped 3 bases and J dropped 10; count of bases not matched to a gene: 13. Here the CDR3 reads CASSLLAGGASFYTF. CDR3 in DNA: TGTGCCAGCAGTTTGCTGGCAGGGGGCGCGTCGTTCTACACCTTC.

This clone was counted a single time. The chain uses TRBV23-1 and TRBJ1-3; no firm D call. TRBV23-1 is annotated as an ORF whose role is uncertain. Trimming removed 3 bases at V and 0 bases at J, with 21 bases between. The CDR3 runs to 19 residues. The CDR3 DNA reads TGCGCCAGCAGTCACCTCGGTTCCATTACCGTGAGCTCTGGAAACACCATATATTTT. Amino acids: CASSHLGSITVSSGNTIYF.

The chain joins TRBV5-1 to TRBJ2-1; 9 bases align to TRBD2. V shed 0 bases, J shed 9 bases, and the junction held 10 bases outside the gene matches. The length of the CDR3 is 16 residues. CDR1 SGHRS and CDR2 YFSETQ come from the germline V gene. The CDR3 DNA sequence: TGCGCCAGCAGCTTGGGAATTGCGGGAGGGCCGATTGAGCAGTTCTTC. Protein product: CASSLGIAGGPIEQFF.

This clone was detected a few times. The chain links TRBV7-3 to TRBJ1-5, with a weak D call TRBD1 (5 bases). The CDR3 has 13 residues. CDR1 and CDR2 (germline): SGHTA, FQGTGA. The ends were cut back, 2 bases at V and 8 bases at J, with 10 bases in the middle. The CDR3 here is CASSLGQGEPQHF. CDR3 nucleotides: TGTGCCAGCAGCTTAGGGCAGGGTGAGCCCCAGCATTTT.

The chain has TRBV3-1 (or the pseudogene TRBV3-2) and TRBJ2-7; 8 bases fit TRBD2. With V trimmed by 4 bases and J by 6 bases, 5 bases remained unmatched. This CDR3 region has 13 residues. The germline CDR1 and CDR2 sequences are LGHDT and YNNKEL (reference sequence). CDR3 sequence (DNA): TGTGCCAGCAGCCTGACTAGCGCTACCGAGCAGTACTTC. Encoded protein: CASSLTSATEQYF.

The gene calls are TRBV29-1 and TRBJ2-5, with a weak D call TRBD2 (6 bases). Germline V lookup: CDR1 SQVTM, CDR2 ANQGSEA. V lost 5 bases, J lost 2 bases, and 15 bases lay in between. This CDR3 is built from 14 residues. The DNA of the CDR3 is TGCAGCGTTTTTGTGCGGGGAGTACAAGAGACCCAGTACTTC. It codes for CSVFVRGVQETQYF.

The genes are TRBV6-5 and TRBJ2-3; possibly TRBD1 for D (6 bases). V was cut by 4 bases and J by 2 bases, with 16 bases left in between. Germline values: CDR1 MNHEY, CDR2 SVGAGI. The CDR3 length is 16 residues. The CDR3, as DNA: TGTGCCAGCAGTTCATTCTTGACAGGAGCCACAGATACGCAGTATTTT. As protein: CASSSFLTGATDTQYF.

CDR3 nucleotide sequence: TGTGCCTGGAGTCCGGGGGGGGATCTTACGCGCCCCCAGCAGTACTTC. Its protein is CAWSPGGDLTRPQQYF. The chain couples TRBV30 to TRBJ2-7; 8 positions match TRBD2. The CDR3 runs to 16 residues. Germline trimming cut 2 bases from V and 8 bases from J; bases unmatched to any gene: 17. The V gene's germline CDR1 is GTSNPN and CDR2 SVGIG (reference sequence).

This clone was recorded once. This rearrangement joins TRBV5-1 to TRBJ1-6; 9 bases are a match to TRBD1. Germline V gene data show CDR1 as SGHRS and CDR2 as YFSETQ. Unmatched junction bases numbered 4, after V lost 3 bases and J lost 6 bases. The CDR3 consists of 15 residues. CDR3 DNA: TGCGCCAGCAGCTCCGGGACAGGGTTTAATTCACCCCTCCACTTT. Residues: CASSSGTGFNSPLHF.

Details on this clone: The identical CDR3 is also encoded by other nucleotide sequences in the sample. The chain couples TRBV10-1 to TRBJ2-2; D ambiguous. Germline CDR1 WNHNN, CDR2 SYGVQD (reference sequence). Trimming pared 6 bases from V and 4 bases from J, leaving 6 bases between. CDR3 length equals 12 residues. This CDR3 is CASSLGTGELFF. CDR3 DNA sequence: TGCGCCAGCAGCCTCGGCACCGGGGAGCTGTTTTTT.

This sequence joins TRBV6-5 and TRBJ1-2; D uncertain. Trimming cost V 0 bases and J 4 bases, with 6 bases left between them. CDR1 and CDR2 from the germline V gene are MNHEY and SVGAGI. CDR3 size: 13 residues. CDR3: CASSYSNSYGYTF. CDR3 nucleotide sequence: TGTGCCAGCAGTTACTCGAACAGCTATGGCTACACCTTC.

This clone occurred once. The rearrangement joins TRBV19 to TRBJ2-5; TRBD1 is a possible D gene (6 bases). Trimming stripped 6 bases from V and 5 bases from J, with 10 bases between. Germline loops: CDR1 LNHDA, CDR2 SQIVND (reference sequence). The CDR3 sequence is 12 residues long. The CDR3 DNA follows: TGTGCCAGTAGCCAGGGGTGGGAGACCCAGTACTTC. Amino acid sequence: CASSQGWETQYF.

The chain employs TRBV4-1 and TRBJ1-1, with TRBD1 matching 7 bases. The length of the CDR3 is 16 residues. The germline gives CDR1 MGHRA, CDR2 YSYEKL. V lost 3 bases and J lost 3; bases outside the gene matches: 10. CDR3 coding DNA: TGCGCCAGCAGCCACCAAGTTGGGACAGCAGACACTGAAGCTTTCTTT. It translates to CASSHQVGTADTEAFF.

This chain uses TRBV5-1 with TRBJ2-5, with 10 nucleotides matching TRBD1. The CDR3 is 16 residues long. V dropped 6 bases and J dropped 4; count of bases not matched to a gene: 12. Germline V gene sequence: CDR1 SGHRS, CDR2 YFSETQ. CDR3 residues: CASTQGQGIMRETQYF. CDR3 sequence (DNA): TGCGCCAGCACCCAGGGACAGGGGATTATGCGAGAGACCCAGTACTTC. Full variable domain (rest looked up from reference TRBV5-1 and TRBJ2-5): KAGVTQTPRYLIKTRGQQVTLSCSPISGHRSVSWYQQTPGQGLQFLFEYFSETQRNKGNFPGRFSGRQFSNSRSEMNVSTLELGDSALYLCASTQGQGIMRETQYFGPGTRLLVL.